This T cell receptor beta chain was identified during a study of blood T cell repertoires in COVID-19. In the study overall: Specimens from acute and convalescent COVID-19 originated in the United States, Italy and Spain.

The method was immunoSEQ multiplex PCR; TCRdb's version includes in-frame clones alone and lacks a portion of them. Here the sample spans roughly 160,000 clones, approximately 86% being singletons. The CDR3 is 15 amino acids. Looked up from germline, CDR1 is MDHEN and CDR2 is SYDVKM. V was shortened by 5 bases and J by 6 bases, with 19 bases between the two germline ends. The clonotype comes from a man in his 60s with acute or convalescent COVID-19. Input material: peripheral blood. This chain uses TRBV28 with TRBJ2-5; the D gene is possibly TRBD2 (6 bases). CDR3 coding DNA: TGTGCCAGCAGTCCTTCGACGGGGGTCATGCAGACCCAGTACTTC. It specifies CASSPSTGVMQTQYF.